What follows are 13 T cell receptor beta chains derived from one specimen sequenced in a study of blood T cell repertoires in COVID-19. Method: immunoSEQ multiplex PCR; TCRdb's copy keeps in-frame clones and lacks some. The sample contains approximately 38,000 clones, about 80% of which appear only once. The sample was peripheral blood. These receptors were obtained from a human donor with acute or convalescent COVID-19. The donor label of this sample is uncertain.

The chain links TRBV7-8 to TRBJ2-7; weak D call: TRBD1 (5 bases). The V gene's germline CDR1 is SGHVS and CDR2 FQNEAQ. CDR3 length: 14 residues. Between the trimmed V and J ends, which lost 0 bases and 3 bases, there was a span of 9 bases. The CDR3 nucleotides read TGTGCCAGCAGCTTAGCAGACAGATTCTACGAGCAGTACTTC. It is translated as CASSLADRFYEQYF.

This clone was detected a few times. The chain uses TRBV6-4 and TRBJ2-6; weak D call: TRBD2 (6 bases). This CDR3 spans 16 amino acids. CDR1 is MRHNA and CDR2 is SNTAGT in the germline V gene. The germline V and J ends were trimmed by 0 bases and 4 bases, with 10 bases remaining between them. The CDR3: CASSDSGTAGANVLTF. CDR3 in DNA: TGTGCCAGCAGTGACTCGGGGACTGCCGGGGCCAACGTCCTGACTTTC.

The rearrangement joins TRBV2 to TRBJ1-1; D gene uncertain. The germline CDR1 and CDR2 sequences are SNHLY and FYNNEI. V was pared by 3 bases and J by 0 bases, with 5 bases between. This CDR3 is built from 13 residues. CDR3 region: CASSESVNTEAFF. In DNA, the CDR3 is TGTGCCAGCAGTGAGTCGGTGAACACTGAAGCTTTCTTT.

This rearrangement joins TRBV5-1 to TRBJ2-2, with a possible D match to TRBD2 (5 bases). V lost 0 bases and J 2 bases, leaving 11 bases between the germline ends. Germline V gene sequence: CDR1 SGHRS, CDR2 YFSETQ. This CDR3 region has 16 residues. CDR3 residues: CASSLVRVQNTGELFF. The CDR3 DNA sequence: TGCGCCAGCAGCTTGGTGAGGGTGCAAAACACCGGGGAGCTGTTTTTT.

The chain carries TRBV7-9 and TRBJ2-3; 8 bases map to TRBD2. This CDR3 is 16 amino acids long. Trimming cost V 5 bases and J 2 bases; bases outside gene matches: 9. Germline lookup yields CDR1 SEHNR and CDR2 FQNEAQ (reference sequence). CDR3 coding DNA: TGTGCCAGCAGCCCCCTGACTAGCGACTTCACAGATACGCAGTATTTT. Its translation: CASSPLTSDFTDTQYF.

The chain employs TRBV28 and TRBJ1-2, with D maybe TRBD1 (6 bases). With 6 bases removed from V and 4 bases from J, the gap between germline ends came to 15 bases. CDR1 MDHEN and CDR2 SYDVKM come from the germline V gene. The CDR3 has 14 amino acids. The CDR3 is CASSLPRGLYGYTF. CDR3 sequence (DNA): TGTGCCAGCAGCCTCCCCAGGGGCCTCTATGGCTACACCTTC.

The chain combines TRBV5-1 with TRBJ2-5; 9 bases map to TRBD1. The germline gives CDR1 SGHRS, CDR2 YFSETQ. The CDR3 spans 14 residues. V lost 4 bases, J lost 2 bases, and 3 bases stayed unmatched. In DNA, the CDR3 is TGCGCCAGCAGCACCGGGACAGGGCAAGAGACCCAGTACTTC. Protein sequence: CASSTGTGQETQYF.

The chain has TRBV12-3 or TRBV12-4 and TRBJ2-5, with D perhaps matching TRBD1 (5 bases). This CDR3 has 13 residues. The V end was cut by 3 bases, the J end by 5 bases, with 10 bases between. Here the CDR3 reads CASSLIRAETQYF. The CDR3, as DNA: TGTGCCAGCAGTTTGATCAGGGCTGAGACCCAGTACTTC.

The genes are TRBV28 and TRBJ2-5; 7 nucleotides align to TRBD1. V shed 5 bases, J shed 6 bases, and the junction held 3 bases outside the gene matches. Germline loops: CDR1 MDHEN, CDR2 SYDVKM. The CDR3 consists of 12 residues. The CDR3 protein is CASSGGQQTQYF. In DNA form, the CDR3 reads TGTGCCAGCAGTGGGGGACAGCAGACCCAGTACTTC.

The chain links TRBV29-1 to TRBJ2-7, with a tentative D call TRBD2 (5 bases). Looked up from germline, CDR1 is SQVTM and CDR2 is ANQGSEA. The germline V and J ends were trimmed by 5 bases and 6 bases, with 11 bases remaining between them. This CDR3 region has 11 residues. CDR3 coding DNA: TGCAGCGTTAAGCGCCGGGGCGAGCAGTACTTC. Its protein product is CSVKRRGEQYF.

V usage is TRBV3-1 (or the pseudogene TRBV3-2) and J usage is TRBJ2-2; a possible D gene is TRBD2 (6 bases). Per the germline V gene, CDR1 is LGHDT and CDR2 is YNNKEL (reference sequence). Trimming removed 3 bases at V and 2 bases at J, with 13 bases between. The CDR3 spans 16 residues. CDR3 protein: CASSHMGGPNTGELFF. In DNA, the CDR3 is TGTGCCAGCAGCCATATGGGGGGTCCCAACACCGGGGAGCTGTTTTTT.

V gene TRBV4-3 combines with J gene TRBJ1-2; D unresolved. This CDR3 region has 16 residues. The V end lost 0 bases, the J end lost 4 bases, and 15 bases lay between the germline ends. The germline V gene encodes CDR1 LGHNA and CDR2 YSLEER. DNA of the CDR3: TGCGCCAGCAGCCAAGAAAAAGGCCAGCGATCCTATGGCTACACCTTC. Amino acid sequence: CASSQEKGQRSYGYTF.

The chain uses TRBV9 and TRBJ2-1, with D tentatively TRBD2 (6 bases). CDR3 length equals 15 residues. Looked up from germline, CDR1 is SGDLS and CDR2 is YYNGEE. The V end was cut by 0 bases, the J end by 4 bases, with 11 bases between. The CDR3 region is CASSVDGSLYNEQFF. For the CDR3, the DNA is TGTGCCAGCAGCGTAGACGGGAGCCTGTACAATGAGCAGTTCTTC.